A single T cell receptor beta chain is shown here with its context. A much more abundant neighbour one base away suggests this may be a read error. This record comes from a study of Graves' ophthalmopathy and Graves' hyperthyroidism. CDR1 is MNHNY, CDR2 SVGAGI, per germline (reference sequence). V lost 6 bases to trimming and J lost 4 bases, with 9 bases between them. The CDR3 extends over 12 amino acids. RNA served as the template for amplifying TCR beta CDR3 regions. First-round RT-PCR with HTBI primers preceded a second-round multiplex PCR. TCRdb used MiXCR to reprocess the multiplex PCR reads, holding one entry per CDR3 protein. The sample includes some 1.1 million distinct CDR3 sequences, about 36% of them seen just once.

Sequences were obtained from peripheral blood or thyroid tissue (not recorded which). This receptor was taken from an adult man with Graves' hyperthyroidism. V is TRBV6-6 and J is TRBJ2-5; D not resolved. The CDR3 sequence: CASRGARETQYF. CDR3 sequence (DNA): TGTGCCAGCAGAGGCGCGAGAGAGACCCAGTACTTC.